This T cell receptor beta chain was identified in a study of T-cell memory formation after mild COVID-19. TCR alpha and TCR beta cDNA libraries carrying sample barcodes and UMIs came from 5'RACE with constant-segment primers. TCRdb reprocessed the 5' RACE reads with MiXCR, giving one entry per CDR3 protein. Here the sample spans under 700,000 distinct CDR3 sequences, roughly 20% being singletons. V shed 4 bases and J 4 bases; nucleotides not matched to a gene: 3. From germline, CDR1 is GTSNPN and CDR2 SVGIG (reference sequence). The CDR3 extends over 13 amino acids. A remark on this clonotype: Its antigen is as yet unknown.

Notes on the study in general: Some responding clones appeared in pre-infection memory, suggesting cross-reactive memory joined.

The sample comprised PBMCs or a T cell subset sorted from them (not recorded which). The sequence was collected from an adult woman who had mild COVID-19 (a few samples of this study predate the infection). Cell type and time point are not known. The V and J genes are TRBV30 and TRBJ2-1; 8 bases are a match to TRBD1. The CDR3 spells CAWTRQGYNEQFF. CDR3 bases: TGTGCCTGGACGAGACAGGGGTACAATGAGCAGTTCTTC.